These T cell receptor beta chains were read from a single sample in a study of blood T cell repertoires in COVID-19. The table came from immunoSEQ multiplex PCR; TCRdb's copy has only in-frame clones and leaves some out. The sample consists of hundreds of thousands of clones, nearly 90% of them appearing once. The sequencing input was PBMCs or T cells enriched from blood (not recorded which). These TCRs come from a woman aged 45-65 years who had been exposed to COVID-19. The CDR3 runs from the conserved cysteine through the conserved F or W. A D gene is named only where the DNA matches it firmly. Expanded clones are given a class, and other clones once, few, many or no size at all.

clone_size,j_call,d_call,v_call,cdr3_aa,cdr3_nt
.,TRBJ1-5,.,TRBV18,CASSPELIRTGQPQHF,TGTGCCAGCTCACCGGAGCTTATTCGAACCGGTCAGCCCCAGCATTTT
.,TRBJ2-7,.,TRBV27,CASSSNGAGGSYEQYF,TGTGCCAGCTCTTCAAACGGGGCAGGGGGGTCCTACGAGCAGTACTTC
.,TRBJ2-1,.,TRBV7-2,CASSTVTRGEQFF,TGTGCCAGCAGCACCGTAACAAGGGGTGAGCAGTTCTTC
once,TRBJ1-2,.,TRBV28,CASSSPAAASLVYGYTF,TGTGCCAGCAGTTCGCCCGCCGCAGCGTCCCTAGTCTATGGCTACACCTTC
.,TRBJ1-2,TRBD1,TRBV2,CASSSHRDRVYGYTF,TGTGCCAGCAGTTCCCACCGGGACAGGGTCTATGGCTACACCTTC
few,TRBJ2-7,.,TRBV19,CASRAAANYEQYF,TGTGCCAGTAGAGCCGCCGCGAACTACGAGCAGTACTTC
.,TRBJ2-3,.,TRBV5-1,CASSQNTDTQYF,TGCGCCAGCAGCCAAAACACAGATACGCAGTATTTT
once,TRBJ2-3,TRBD2,TRBV24-1,CATSDQPLAGGQDTQYF,TGTGCCACCAGTGATCAGCCCCTAGCGGGGGGGCAAGATACGCAGTATTTT
.,TRBJ1-5,.,TRBV19,CASSETTQPQHF,TGTGCCAGTAGTGAGACAACACAGCCCCAGCATTTT
.,TRBJ1-2,.,TRBV10-3,CAISEPSTTGPRGYTF,TGTGCCATCAGTGAACCCTCCACAACAGGGCCTCGGGGCTACACCTTC
few,TRBJ1-5,TRBD1,TRBV10-3,CAISETGGNQPQHF,TGTGCCATCAGTGAGACAGGGGGCAATCAGCCCCAGCATTTT
.,TRBJ2-7,.,TRBV6-5,CASSYSQGTYEQYF,TGTGCCAGCAGTTACTCTCAGGGGACCTACGAGCAGTACTTC
.,TRBJ1-4,.,TRBV6-1,CASSARTAIYPGELFF,TGTGCCAGCAGTGCCCGGACCGCCATTTACCCGGGGGAACTGTTTTTT
.,TRBJ2-7,TRBD1,TRBV2,CASRGQGESNF,TGTGCCAGCAGAGGACAGGGTGAATCTAACTTC
.,TRBJ1-4,.,TRBV28,CASSLFSATNEKLFF,TGTGCCAGCAGTTTATTTTCGGCAACTAATGAAAAACTGTTTTTT
.,TRBJ2-7,TRBD2,TRBV29-1,CTASGGDSYEQYF,TGCACCGCCTCCGGGGGGGATTCCTACGAGCAGTACTTC